This T cell receptor (beta chain) was recovered during a study of Tregs in tolerant kidney transplant recipients. Whole-study results and caveats: Tregs expanded with activated donor B cells seemed most donor-specific. Validation in larger populations is needed because few patients were studied. Biological reproducibility was not directly addressed, but technical replication error appeared minimal.

Thawed PBMCs were FACS-sorted into unstimulated CD4+CD25+CD127- regulatory T cells, CD4+CD25- non-regulatory cells, CD4 and CD8 cells. The table came from immunoSEQ multiplex PCR; TCRdb's copy has only in-frame clones and leaves some out. The sample records under 300,000 clones, about 86% being singletons. A remark on this clone: Its specificity is not known.

The germline gives CDR1 MNHEY, CDR2 SVGAGI. The length of the CDR3 is 14 residues. Trimming cost V 5 bases and J 7 bases, with 12 bases left between them. V and J are TRBV6-5 and TRBJ1-6; TRBD1 might be the D (5 bases). This receptor was taken from a human donor in good health. Sample: CD4+ T cells from blood. The CDR3, as DNA: TGTGCCAGCAGTCAAAGGGGAGAAAATTCACCCCTCCACTTT. This sequence encodes CASSQRGENSPLHF.